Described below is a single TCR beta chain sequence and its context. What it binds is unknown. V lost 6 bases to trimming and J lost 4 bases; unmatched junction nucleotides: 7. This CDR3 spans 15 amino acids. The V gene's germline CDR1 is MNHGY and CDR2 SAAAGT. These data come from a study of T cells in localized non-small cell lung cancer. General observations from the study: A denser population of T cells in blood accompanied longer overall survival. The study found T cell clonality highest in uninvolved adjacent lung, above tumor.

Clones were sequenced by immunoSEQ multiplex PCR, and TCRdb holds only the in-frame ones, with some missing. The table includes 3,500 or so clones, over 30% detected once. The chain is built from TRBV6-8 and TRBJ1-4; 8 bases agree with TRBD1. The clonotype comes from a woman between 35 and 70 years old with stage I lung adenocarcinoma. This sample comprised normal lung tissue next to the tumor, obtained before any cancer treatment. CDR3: CASRQQGGRNEKLFF. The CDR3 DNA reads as TGTGCCAGCAGGCAACAGGGGGGGCGTAATGAAAAACTGTTTTTT.